This T cell receptor beta chain was identified in a study of cytomegalovirus exposure and HLA in healthy donors. Study-wide background: HLA-typed donors were the source of about 85 million unique TCRs, which an early data release held.

The CDR3 spans 14 residues. The V and J ends lost 7 bases and 4 bases, in that order; junction bases with no gene match: 6. CDR1 is LNHDA, CDR2 SQIVND, per germline (reference sequence). Nominally healthy donors provided the samples, though records likely missed some immune exposures. Notes on the study in general: Later, an analysis showed that TCR beta chains associated with HLA were more clonally expanded than others that were equally common. The presence/absence work took it that sequencing depth was about the same across donors.

In regard to this clone: The target antigen is unknown.

The study ran its PCR with 60 Vbeta and 13 Jbeta primers. TCRdb keeps only in-frame clones here, not all; method: immunoSEQ multiplex PCR. Here the sample spans around 170,000 clones, 65% to 85% being singletons. The chain has TRBV19 and TRBJ1-3, with 8 nucleotides matching TRBD1. The sample consisted of PBMCs. The TCR comes from a man aged 50-59 years in good health and CMV-seronegative. The CDR3 sequence: CASTRTGSGNTIYF. CDR3 DNA: TGTGCCAGTACCCGGACAGGGTCAGGAAACACCATATATTTT. Full variable domain (rest looked up from reference TRBV19 and TRBJ1-3): DGGITQSPKYLFRKEGQNVTLSCEQNLNHDAMYWYRQDPGQGLRLIYYSQIVNDFQKGDIAEGYSVSREKKESFPLTVTSAQKNPTAFYLCASTRTGSGNTIYFGEGSWLTVV.